The clone carrying this TCR beta chain was picked up many times. The data belong to a study of naive and memory T cell subsets. The V and J ends lost 3 bases and 5 bases respectively, with 11 bases between them. The CDR3 is made up of 12 amino acids. Germline V gene sequence: CDR1 DFQATT, CDR2 SNEGSKA (reference sequence). Regarding treatment: skin biopsy from PPD injection site in Mantoux-positive individual. Reverse transcription used DNase-treated unsorted total RNA, aiming for 1 to 1000 ng. For blood and skin samples, reverse transcription used TCR alpha and beta constant primers. Via MiXCR, TCRdb re-called the UMI-ligation and nested PCR reads, giving one row per CDR3 protein. The sample lists some 20,000 distinct CDR3 sequences, about a tenth seen once, with 6.5% to 7% in the top ten.

Sequenced material: skin, taken from a tuberculin skin test site. The TCR sequence derives from an adult in good health. This chain uses TRBV20-1 with TRBJ2-7; D is possibly TRBD1 (5 bases). The CDR3 bases are TGCAGTGCTAGTAGTCCAGGGAACGAGCAGTACTTC. It yields the protein CSASSPGNEQYF.